This T cell receptor (beta chain) was captured by sequencing in a study of Tregs in tolerant kidney transplant recipients. Profiled with immunoSEQ multiplex PCR; TCRdb holds only in-frame clones, not every one. The sample contains around 86,000 clones, around 90% of which appear only once. Mixed chimerism was transient after nonmyeloablative marrow transplants from related graft donors. Unstimulated Tregs (CD4+CD25+CD127-) and CD4+CD25- non-Tregs were sorted from PBMCs. Remarks on this clone: Its matching antigen is unknown.

Study-level points and caveats: Changing PCR primers prevented nucleotide comparison between some patients' samples. Donor-specific Treg expansion exceeded global Treg expansion in tolerant patients, suggesting antigen drive.

The V gene end was trimmed by 10 bases and the J gene end by 5 bases; junction bases not matched to a gene: 13. The CDR3 runs 16 residues. From germline, CDR1 is MNHEY and CDR2 SMNVEV (reference sequence). The chain couples TRBV27 to TRBJ2-5; 13 bases line up with TRBD2. The sample in question was CD4+ T cells from blood (PBMCs), obtained 24 months after the transplant. The clonotype comes from a human patient who received a combined kidney and bone marrow transplant. Some T cells here may be from the graft donor. CDR3 sequence (DNA): TGTGCCAACACGGGACTAGCGGGATTCTATCTGGAGACCCAGTACTTC. It specifies CANTGLAGFYLETQYF.